This TCR beta chain was captured by sequencing in a study of T cells in Graves' hyperthyroidism and ophthalmopathy. The CDR3 covers 15 residues. CDR1 GTSNPN and CDR2 SVGIG come from the germline V gene (reference sequence). V dropped 0 bases and J dropped 1; count of bases not matched to a gene: 4. RNA transcripts served as the template for amplifying TCR beta CDR3 regions. An initial round of RT-PCR targeting the TCR CDR3 relied on the HTBI primer set. TCRdb re-called the multiplex PCR reads with MiXCR, one entry per CDR3 protein. The sample carries more than 600,000 distinct CDR3 sequences, roughly 17% recorded once.

The chain has TRBV30 and TRBJ2-3, with TRBD2 matching 7 bases. This clonotype originated in a man aged 18 to 35 with Graves' hyperthyroidism. Source material: blood. The CDR3 region has the DNA TGTGCCTGGAGTGTGCGTCGGGAGGGCACAGATACGCAGTATTTT. This sequence encodes CAWSVRREGTDTQYF.